The sequence of this TCR beta chain was determined in a study of blood T cells in healthy people across ages. Study conclusions and caveats: Per million T cells, the diversity of TCR beta decreased roughly linearly as age advanced. Possibly confounding the expanded clonotype changes was the fact that donor CMV status was unknown.

This CDR3 region has 17 residues. V trimming: 3 bases; J trimming: 4 bases; junction bases outside the gene matches: 12. Germline CDR1 reads SNHLY; CDR2 reads FYNNEI. There are many counts of this clonotype. The antigen remains unidentified. The second PCR ran about 7 to 12 cycles with a sample-barcoded 5' primer and J-beta primers. A template-switch adaptor that had 12 random nucleotides put a tag on each cDNA molecule. One entry per CDR3 protein results from TCRdb running MiXCR on the 5' RACE reads. The top ten clones hold less than 20% of a sample with hundreds of thousands of distinct CDR3 sequences, about 32% of them seen once.

Sequenced sample: blood. This receptor was identified in a woman at least 80 years old in good health. This chain uses TRBV2 with TRBJ2-3; 8 bases agree with TRBD1. The CDR3 DNA is TGTGCCAGCAGTGACGACTTGACAGGGGATTTGTCAGATACGCAGTATTTT. It is translated as CASSDDLTGDLSDTQYF.